The 26 T cell receptor beta chains below come from one sample, sequenced in a study of shared clonotypes between healthy human individuals (dated by TCRdb to about 2020). Libraries were made using the immunoSEQ multiplex PCR assay. In TCRdb, the immuneACCESS table is reduced to in-frame sequences with V and J assigned. These tables do not hold every clone; where another copy was compared, an unresolved V gene accounts for under half, and the others remain unexplained. This sample comprises around 1 million clones, approximately 80% of them detected only once. Over 1.3% of the sample comes from the top ten. The sequenced sample consisted of memory CD4+ T cells sorted from blood. The cell subset or site label on this specimen signifies: CD45RA-negative fraction. All receptors come from a man between 18 and 29 years old in good health.

J is TRBJ1-4 and V is TRBV5-5; 8 bases are a match to TRBD1. This CDR3 is 16 amino acids long. Germline CDR1 SGHKS, CDR2 YYEKEE (reference sequence). With 4 bases clipped from V and 4 bases from J, the junction kept 9 bases outside the gene matches. The DNA of the CDR3 is TGTGCCAGCAGCATCAATCAGGGGGCCTTTAATGAAAAACTGTTTTTT. This translates into CASSINQGAFNEKLFF.

As concerns this clone: Other DNA sequences in this specimen translate into the identical CDR3. The chain carries TRBV18 and TRBJ1-1; TRBD1 might be the D (5 bases). The germline CDR1 and CDR2 sequences are KGHSH and LQKENI. V dropped 1 base and J dropped 4 bases, with 7 bases sitting between them. The CDR3 is 13 residues long. The CDR3: CASSPQGSTEAFF. The CDR3 region has the DNA TGTGCCAGCTCACCACAGGGGAGCACTGAAGCTTTCTTT.

Concerning this clone itself: At one end the junction does not follow the germline gene, possibly because of a read error. V is TRBV6-1 and J is TRBJ2-7, with 7 bases identical to TRBD2. Germline-derived CDR1 and CDR2 are MNHNS and SASEGT. The CDR3 runs 14 residues. The DNA of the CDR3 is TGTGCCAGCAGTCAAGCGGGGTTCTCCTACGAGCAGTACTTC. It specifies CASSQAGFSYEQYF.

This rearrangement joins TRBV4-2 to TRBJ2-5; TRBD2 matches at 10 bases. This CDR3 contains 17 residues. In germline, CDR1 is LGHNA, CDR2 YNFKEQ. V shed 0 bases and J 5 bases; nucleotides not matched to a gene: 9. CDR3 DNA sequence: TGTGCCAGCAGCCAAGATCTTGAGCGGGGGGGCCGGGAGACCCAGTACTTC. It encodes CASSQDLERGGRETQYF.

The chain recombines TRBV7-9 with TRBJ2-6; the D is unclear. Germline CDR1 and CDR2: SEHNR and FQNEAQ (reference sequence). There are 16 residues in the CDR3. Trimming removed 3 bases from V and 0 bases from J, with 9 bases in between. The chain's CDR3 is CASSFDFGSGANVLTF. In DNA form, the CDR3 reads TGTGCCAGCAGCTTCGACTTCGGCTCTGGGGCCAACGTCCTGACTTTC. The variable domain in full, with the rest retrieved from reference TRBV7-9 and TRBJ2-6, is DTGVSQNPRHKITKRGQNVTFRCDPISEHNRLYWYRQTLGQGPEFLTYFQNEAQLEKSRLLSDRFSAERPKGSFSTLEIQRTEQGDSAMYLCASSFDFGSGANVLTFGAGSRLTVL.

This rearrangement joins TRBV7-9 to TRBJ1-1, with 8 bases lining up with TRBD1. Per germline, CDR1 SEHNR and CDR2 FQNEAQ (reference sequence). The CDR3 is made up of 15 amino acids. The ends lost 6 bases at V and 2 bases at J; junction bases unmatched: 8. The DNA of the CDR3 is TGTGCCAGCAGGATGAGGTCAGGGGGCAACACTGAAGCTTTCTTT. This translates into CASRMRSGGNTEAFF.

This clone was observed a few times. The chain has TRBV19 and TRBJ2-3; D is perhaps TRBD1 (6 bases). This CDR3 region has 15 residues. The germline V gene has CDR1 LNHDA and CDR2 SQIVND (reference sequence). V was cut by 1 base and J by 3 bases, with 11 bases left in between. CDR3 loop: CASSIVTGQTDTQYF. The CDR3 DNA sequence: TGTGCCAGTAGTATAGTAACAGGGCAGACAGATACGCAGTATTTT.

This clone occurred once. This chain connects TRBV18 to TRBJ1-4; D remains unclear. Germline V gives CDR1 KGHSH, CDR2 LQKENI. The CDR3 runs 15 residues. Trimming took off 0 bases at V and 7 bases at J, with 12 bases between the two ends. CDR3 amino acids: CASSPPVAAFEKLFF. In DNA form, the CDR3 reads TGTGCCAGCTCACCACCCGTTGCCGCTTTTGAAAAACTGTTTTTT.

The chain employs TRBV5-1 and TRBJ2-4; 10 nucleotides agree with TRBD1. Losses at the gene ends were 4 bases for V and 5 bases for J; bases not matched to a gene: 3. CDR3 size: 14 residues. CDR1 and CDR2 (germline): SGHRS, YFSETQ. CDR3 region: CASSGTGDQNIQYF. The CDR3, as DNA: TGCGCCAGCAGCGGGACAGGGGACCAAAACATTCAGTACTTC.

The chain carries TRBV19 and TRBJ1-1; 7 bases align to TRBD1. The germline CDR1 and CDR2 sequences are LNHDA and SQIVND (reference sequence). The CDR3 is made up of 13 amino acids. Trimming at V came to 7 bases and at J to 4 bases, leaving 6 bases not matched to a gene. CDR3 region: CASMVRGLTEAFF. The CDR3 bases are TGTGCCAGTATGGTAAGGGGGCTCACTGAAGCTTTCTTT.

This chain uses TRBV5-1 with TRBJ2-3, with TRBD2 matching over 8 bases. Trimming at V came to 1 base and at J to 2 bases, leaving 3 bases not matched to a gene. The CDR3 runs 15 residues. Germline V gene data show CDR1 as SGHRS and CDR2 as YFSETQ. The CDR3 spells CASSLTSGITDTQYF. The CDR3 nucleotides are TGCGCCAGCAGCTTGACTAGCGGAATCACAGATACGCAGTATTTT.

The chain has TRBV10-3 and TRBJ1-5; possibly TRBD1 for D (6 bases). Trimming pared 5 bases from V and 7 bases from J, leaving 12 bases between. Germline V gene lookup returns CDR1 ENHRY and CDR2 SYGVKD. The CDR3 is 13 amino acids. The CDR3 loop is CAISIQGGQPQHF. DNA of the CDR3: TGTGCCATCAGTATACAGGGTGGCCAGCCCCAGCATTTT.

This sequence joins TRBV5-1 and TRBJ1-2, with 9 bases lining up with TRBD1. After removal of 3 bases from V and 3 bases from J, the junction contained 6 bases not matched to a gene. This CDR3 has 15 residues. Germline CDR1 and CDR2: SGHRS and YFSETQ. The CDR3 region is CASSYRTGEDYGYTF. In nucleotides, the CDR3 is TGCGCCAGCAGCTACCGGACAGGGGAGGACTATGGCTACACCTTC.

J is TRBJ1-3 and V is TRBV11-2; 7 bases are shared with TRBD1. Germline-derived CDR1 and CDR2 are SGHAT and FQNNGV. Trimming took 5 bases from V and 1 from J; bases not matched to a gene: 11. The CDR3 runs 17 residues. The CDR3 loop is CASSELTGVPSGNTIYF. The CDR3 DNA reads as TGTGCCAGCAGCGAACTTACAGGGGTGCCTTCTGGAAACACCATATATTTT.

The chain combines TRBV30 with TRBJ1-2; D gene ambiguous. The CDR3 extends over 16 amino acids. V lost 2 bases and J 2 bases, leaving 18 bases between the germline ends. Looked up from germline, CDR1 is GTSNPN and CDR2 is SVGIG (reference sequence). In DNA form, the CDR3 reads TGTGCCTGGAGTAGATTGGCACAGACGTTCAACTATGGCTACACCTTC. This sequence encodes CAWSRLAQTFNYGYTF.

This clone was seen only a few times. The chain joins TRBV18 to TRBJ2-1; 10 nucleotides align to TRBD2. The V and J ends lost 2 bases and 4 bases, in that order; junction bases with no gene match: 5. CDR1 and CDR2 from the germline V gene are KGHSH and LQKENI. CDR3 length: 16 amino acids. The DNA of the CDR3 is TGTGCCAGCTCACCAAAACTAGCGGGGCGATACAATGAGCAGTTCTTC. This gives the protein CASSPKLAGRYNEQFF.

With regard to this clone: Additional DNA sequences in this sample encode the identical CDR3. The genes are TRBV11-3 and TRBJ2-3; no reliable D call. CDR1 and CDR2 from the germline V gene are SGHNT and YENEEA. Trimming pared 0 bases from V and 0 bases from J, leaving 4 bases between. The CDR3 is made up of 14 amino acids. This CDR3 reads CASSLERSTDTQYF. CDR3 DNA: TGTGCCAGCAGCTTAGAACGGAGCACAGATACGCAGTATTTT.

This clone appeared a few times. The sample has other DNA sequences that encode this CDR3 too. This chain links TRBV6-5 with TRBJ1-6; D is ambiguous. The CDR3 runs to 12 residues. Trimming removed 3 bases at V and 6 bases at J, with 3 bases between. From germline, CDR1 is MNHEY and CDR2 SVGAGI. CDR3 in DNA: TGTGCCAGCAGTTATGCTAATTCACCCCTCCACTTT. It is translated as CASSYANSPLHF.

The rearrangement uses TRBV7-9 and TRBJ2-3; 10 nucleotides line up with TRBD1. The germline gives CDR1 SEHNR, CDR2 FQNEAQ (reference sequence). J gave up 6 bases and V 1 base, and 7 bases lay outside the gene matches. The CDR3 consists of 16 residues. The CDR3 nucleotides are TGTGCCAGCAGCTTAGGGGTGACAGGGGGCGCGGATACGCAGTATTTT. Its protein product is CASSLGVTGGADTQYF.

This sequence joins TRBV9 and TRBJ2-3; 14 positions match TRBD2. The CDR3 is 15 amino acids. Per germline, CDR1 SGDLS and CDR2 YYNGEE. V lost 3 bases and J lost 8; bases outside the gene matches: 5. The CDR3 reads CASSAGTSGSSTQYF. The CDR3 DNA follows: TGTGCCAGCAGCGCCGGGACTAGCGGGAGTTCTACGCAGTATTTT.

V gene TRBV29-1 combines with J gene TRBJ2-6; either TRBD1 or TRBD2 may supply D (5 bases each). Trimming left V 6 bases short and J 0 bases short, with 12 bases between. This CDR3 region has 15 residues. Germline V lookup: CDR1 SQVTM, CDR2 ANQGSEA. CDR3: CSVGEGASGANVLTF. The CDR3 DNA reads TGCAGCGTGGGGGAAGGGGCCTCTGGGGCCAACGTCCTGACTTTC.

The V and J genes are TRBV7-2 and TRBJ2-1; tentatively, D is TRBD2 (6 bases). This CDR3 spans 14 amino acids. Deletions cut 1 base from V and 8 bases from J, with 12 bases between. CDR1 and CDR2 (germline): SGHTA, FQGNSA. The CDR3 nucleotides are TGTGCCAGCAGCTTAGGACTAGATAACGATGAGCAGTTCTTC. It is translated as CASSLGLDNDEQFF. The full variable domain, completed using reference TRBV7-2 and TRBJ2-1, is GAGVSQSPSNKVTEKGKDVELRCDPISGHTALYWYRQSLGQGLEFLIYFQGNSAPDKSGLPSDRFSAERTGGSVSTLTIQRTQQEDSAVYLCASSLGLDNDEQFFGPGTRLTVL.

The chain links TRBV6-5 to TRBJ2-3, with 7 bases lining up with TRBD2. The CDR3 consists of 15 residues. The junction had 6 bases not matched to a gene; V was cut back by 6 bases and J by 0 bases. Germline values: CDR1 MNHEY, CDR2 SVGAGI. CDR3 region: CASRLAATSTDTQYF. DNA for the CDR3: TGTGCCAGCAGGCTAGCGGCCACTAGCACAGATACGCAGTATTTT.

This chain joins TRBV19 and TRBJ2-7; TRBD1 matches 7 bases. V lost 5 bases and J lost 0; bases outside the gene matches: 4. This CDR3 spans 14 amino acids. Germline V gene lookup returns CDR1 LNHDA and CDR2 SQIVND (reference sequence). CDR3 loop: CASSSGTVSYEQYF. The CDR3 coding sequence is TGTGCCAGTAGTTCCGGGACAGTCTCCTACGAGCAGTACTTC.

The CDR3 nucleotides are TGTGCCTGGGGTTTAGGGTTTGCGAATGGCTACACCTTC. Its protein product is CAWGLGFANGYTF. The J gene is TRBJ1-2, the V gene TRBV30; D not resolved. The CDR3 sequence is 13 residues long. V gave up 5 bases and J gave up 6 bases, with 16 bases separating them. Per the germline V gene, CDR1 is GTSNPN and CDR2 is SVGIG (reference sequence).

The V and J genes are TRBV4-3 and TRBJ2-3; D unresolved. Germline lookup yields CDR1 LGHNA and CDR2 YSLEER. The ends were cut back, 5 bases at V and 3 bases at J, with 15 bases in the middle. The CDR3 loop spans 15 amino acids. CDR3 loop: CASSLGLAGTDTQYF. The DNA of the CDR3 is TGCGCCAGCAGCTTGGGCTTGGCTGGGACAGATACGCAGTATTTT.